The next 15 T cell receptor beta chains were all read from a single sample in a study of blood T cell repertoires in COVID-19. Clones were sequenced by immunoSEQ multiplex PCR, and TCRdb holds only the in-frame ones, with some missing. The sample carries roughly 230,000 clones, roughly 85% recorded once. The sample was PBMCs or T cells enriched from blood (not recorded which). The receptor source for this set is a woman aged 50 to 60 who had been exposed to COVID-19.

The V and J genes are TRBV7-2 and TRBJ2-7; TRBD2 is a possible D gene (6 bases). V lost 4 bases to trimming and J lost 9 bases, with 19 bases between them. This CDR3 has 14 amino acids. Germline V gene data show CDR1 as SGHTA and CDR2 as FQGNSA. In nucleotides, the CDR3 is TGTGCCAGCAGCTCTTATTCCGGGGGTCTGATGCAGTACTTC. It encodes CASSSYSGGLMQYF.

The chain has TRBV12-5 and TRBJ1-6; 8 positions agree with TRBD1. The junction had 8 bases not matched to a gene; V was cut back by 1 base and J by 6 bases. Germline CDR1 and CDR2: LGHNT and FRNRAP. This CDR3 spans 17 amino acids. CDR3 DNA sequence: TGTGCTAGTGGTTTGGCCCCCGGGACAGGTTTTAATTCACCCCTCCACTTT. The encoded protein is CASGLAPGTGFNSPLHF.

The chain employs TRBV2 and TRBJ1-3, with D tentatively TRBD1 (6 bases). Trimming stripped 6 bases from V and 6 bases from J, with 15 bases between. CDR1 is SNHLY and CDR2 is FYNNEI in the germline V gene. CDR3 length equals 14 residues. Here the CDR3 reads CASRYGQYLNTIYF. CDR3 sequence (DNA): TGTGCCAGCAGATACGGACAGTACCTAAACACCATATATTTT.

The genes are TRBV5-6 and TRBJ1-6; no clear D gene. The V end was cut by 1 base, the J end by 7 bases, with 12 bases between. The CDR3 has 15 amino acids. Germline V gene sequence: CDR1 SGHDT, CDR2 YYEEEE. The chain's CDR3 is CASSLQPTGNSPLHF. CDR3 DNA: TGTGCCAGCAGCTTGCAGCCTACCGGGAATTCACCCCTCCACTTT.

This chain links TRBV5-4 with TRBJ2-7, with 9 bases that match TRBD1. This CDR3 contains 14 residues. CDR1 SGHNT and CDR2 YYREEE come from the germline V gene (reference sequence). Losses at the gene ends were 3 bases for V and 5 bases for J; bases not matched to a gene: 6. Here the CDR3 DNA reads TGTGCCAGCAGCTGGGGGACAGGGAAGGACGAGCAGTACTTC. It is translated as CASSWGTGKDEQYF.

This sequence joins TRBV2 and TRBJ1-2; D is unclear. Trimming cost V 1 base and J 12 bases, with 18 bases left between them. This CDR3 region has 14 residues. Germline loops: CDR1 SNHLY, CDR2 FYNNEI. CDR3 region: CASSEGGVGEMNTF. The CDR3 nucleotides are TGTGCCAGCAGTGAAGGCGGGGTCGGGGAGATGAACACCTTC.

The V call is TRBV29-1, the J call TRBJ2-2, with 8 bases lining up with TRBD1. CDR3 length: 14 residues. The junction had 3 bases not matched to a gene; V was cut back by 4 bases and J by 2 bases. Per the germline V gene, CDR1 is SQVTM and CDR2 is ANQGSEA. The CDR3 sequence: CSVAGGPNTGELFF. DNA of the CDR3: TGCAGCGTTGCAGGGGGCCCAAACACCGGGGAGCTGTTTTTT.

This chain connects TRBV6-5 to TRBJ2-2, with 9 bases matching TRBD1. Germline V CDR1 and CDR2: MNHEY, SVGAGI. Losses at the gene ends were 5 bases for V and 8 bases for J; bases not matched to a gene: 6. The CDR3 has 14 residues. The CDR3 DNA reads TGTGCCAGCAGTACCTACAGGGGGCAAGGGGAGCTGTTTTTT. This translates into CASSTYRGQGELFF.

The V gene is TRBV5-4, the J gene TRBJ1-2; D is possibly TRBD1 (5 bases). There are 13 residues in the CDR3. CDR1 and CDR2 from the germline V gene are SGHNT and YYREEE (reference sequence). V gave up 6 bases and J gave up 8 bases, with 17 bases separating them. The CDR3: CASIGQGSGGYTF. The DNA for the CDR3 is TGTGCCAGCATCGGTCAGGGATCGGGCGGCTACACCTTC.

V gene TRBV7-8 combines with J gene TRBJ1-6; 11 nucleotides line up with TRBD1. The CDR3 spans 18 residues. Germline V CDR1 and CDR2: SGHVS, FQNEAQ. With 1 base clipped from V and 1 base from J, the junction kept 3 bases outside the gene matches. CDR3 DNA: TGTGCCAGCAGCTTAGGTGGGACAGGGGGGTCCTATAATTCACCCCTCCACTTT. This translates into CASSLGGTGGSYNSPLHF.

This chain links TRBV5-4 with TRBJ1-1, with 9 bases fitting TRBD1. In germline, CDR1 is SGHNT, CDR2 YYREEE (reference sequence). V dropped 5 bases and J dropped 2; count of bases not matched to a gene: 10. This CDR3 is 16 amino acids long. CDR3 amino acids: CASRKGQGSGNTEAFF. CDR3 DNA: TGTGCCAGCAGGAAAGGACAGGGGTCAGGAAACACTGAAGCTTTCTTT.

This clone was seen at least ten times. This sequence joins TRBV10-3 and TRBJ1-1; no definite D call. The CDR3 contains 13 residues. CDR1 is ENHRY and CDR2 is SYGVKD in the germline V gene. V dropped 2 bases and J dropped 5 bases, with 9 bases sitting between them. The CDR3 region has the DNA TGTGCCATCAGTGAGGGGAGAACGACTGAAGCTTTCTTT. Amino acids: CAISEGRTTEAFF.

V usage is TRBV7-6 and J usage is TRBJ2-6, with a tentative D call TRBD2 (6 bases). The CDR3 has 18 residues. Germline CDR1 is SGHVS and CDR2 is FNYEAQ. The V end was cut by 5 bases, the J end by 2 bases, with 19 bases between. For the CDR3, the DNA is TGTGCCAGCAGCCCCTACTCGATGGGAGGTACTGGGGCCAACGTCCTGACTTTC. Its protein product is CASSPYSMGGTGANVLTF.

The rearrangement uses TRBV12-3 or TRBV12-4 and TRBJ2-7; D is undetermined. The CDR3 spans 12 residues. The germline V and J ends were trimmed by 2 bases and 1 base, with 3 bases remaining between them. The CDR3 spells CASSLRSYEQYF. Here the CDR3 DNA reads TGTGCCAGCAGTTTACGGTCCTACGAGCAGTACTTC.

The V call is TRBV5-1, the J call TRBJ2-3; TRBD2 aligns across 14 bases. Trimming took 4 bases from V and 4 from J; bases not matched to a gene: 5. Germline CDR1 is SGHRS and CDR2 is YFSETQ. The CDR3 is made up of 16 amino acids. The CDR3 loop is CASSTPTSGGADTQYF. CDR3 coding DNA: TGCGCCAGCAGCACCCCGACTAGCGGGGGGGCAGATACGCAGTATTTT. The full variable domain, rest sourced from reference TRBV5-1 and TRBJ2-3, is KAGVTQTPRYLIKTRGQQVTLSCSPISGHRSVSWYQQTPGQGLQFLFEYFSETQRNKGNFPGRFSGRQFSNSRSEMNVSTLELGDSALYLCASSTPTSGGADTQYFGPGTRLTVL.